Sequencing of this TCR beta chain was carried out in a study of response to subunit inactivated influenza vaccine. From the RT-PCR reads, TCRdb called clonotypes with MiXCR, one entry per CDR3 protein. Of 250,000 to 350,000 distinct CDR3 sequences listed, about 20% are singletons. The germline V gene encodes CDR1 MNHEY and CDR2 SMNVEV (reference sequence). This CDR3 is 15 amino acids long. Germline trimming cut 7 bases from V and 4 bases from J; bases unmatched to any gene: 12. The chain uses TRBV27 and TRBJ1-2; 7 bases agree with TRBD1. Sequencing was performed on PBMCs from blood, taken approximately 20 months after vaccination. The origin of this receptor is a man aged 45 to 70 who received an inactivated influenza vaccine. The CDR3 reads CASTSGGRLGYGYTF. The CDR3 nucleotides read TGTGCCAGCACCTCAGGGGGTCGTCTTGGCTATGGCTACACCTTC.